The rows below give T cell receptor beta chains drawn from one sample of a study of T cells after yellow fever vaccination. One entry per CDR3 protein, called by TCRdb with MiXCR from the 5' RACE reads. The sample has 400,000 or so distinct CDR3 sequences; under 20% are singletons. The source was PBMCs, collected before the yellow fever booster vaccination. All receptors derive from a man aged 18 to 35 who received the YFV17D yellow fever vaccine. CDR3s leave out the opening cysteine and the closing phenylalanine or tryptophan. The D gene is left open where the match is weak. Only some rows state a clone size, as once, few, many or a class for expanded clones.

CDR3aa: SARVPGLVGGSLQY
abundance: -
j_gene: TRBJ2-3
d_gene: TRBD2
v_gene: TRBV20-1

CDR3aa: ASSSIQGPQH
abundance: -
j_gene: TRBJ1-5
d_gene: -
v_gene: TRBV28

CDR3aa: ASSPGLAGGYTDTQY
abundance: -
j_gene: TRBJ2-3
d_gene: TRBD2
v_gene: TRBV9

CDR3aa: SAVTGGAETQY
abundance: -
j_gene: TRBJ2-5
d_gene: TRBD2
v_gene: TRBV20-1

CDR3aa: ASSVVHGRSTDTQY
abundance: few
j_gene: TRBJ2-3
d_gene: -
v_gene: TRBV9

CDR3aa: ASSLWDRKADTQY
abundance: once
j_gene: TRBJ2-3
d_gene: TRBD1
v_gene: TRBV5-6

CDR3aa: ASSTKPGPTGEETQY
abundance: -
j_gene: TRBJ2-5
d_gene: -
v_gene: TRBV28

CDR3aa: ASRRNTGTASTDTQY
abundance: few
j_gene: TRBJ2-3
d_gene: -
v_gene: TRBV10-2

CDR3aa: ASSLEGTTSYEQY
abundance: few
j_gene: TRBJ2-7
d_gene: -
v_gene: TRBV5-1

CDR3aa: ASSLGLRSSGANVLT
abundance: -
j_gene: TRBJ2-6
d_gene: -
v_gene: TRBV7-9

CDR3aa: ASSWGQGVAGELF
abundance: few
j_gene: TRBJ2-2
d_gene: TRBD1
v_gene: TRBV7-2

CDR3aa: ASSFAGSGAF
abundance: -
j_gene: TRBJ1-1
d_gene: -
v_gene: TRBV7-9

CDR3aa: SGDRWNTEAF
abundance: few
j_gene: TRBJ1-1
d_gene: TRBD1
v_gene: TRBV20-1

CDR3aa: ASSVEGGGIVGYT
abundance: few
j_gene: TRBJ1-2
d_gene: TRBD1
v_gene: TRBV9

CDR3aa: ASRFGQGYNEQF
abundance: -
j_gene: TRBJ2-1
d_gene: -
v_gene: TRBV6-2/TRBV6-3

CDR3aa: ASSQADRGLETQY
abundance: few
j_gene: TRBJ2-5
d_gene: TRBD1
v_gene: TRBV4-3

CDR3aa: ASSQGQISGANVLT
abundance: many
j_gene: TRBJ2-6
d_gene: TRBD1
v_gene: TRBV4-2

CDR3aa: ASSPRTGMNTEAF
abundance: -
j_gene: TRBJ1-1
d_gene: TRBD1
v_gene: TRBV12-3/TRBV12-4

CDR3aa: ASSRDSNSGANVLT
abundance: once
j_gene: TRBJ2-6
d_gene: -
v_gene: TRBV7-3

CDR3aa: ASSPRLEAEQF
abundance: few
j_gene: TRBJ2-1
d_gene: -
v_gene: TRBV7-2

CDR3aa: SARAQRYQETQY
abundance: few
j_gene: TRBJ2-5
d_gene: -
v_gene: TRBV20-1

CDR3aa: ASSLELREADTEAF
abundance: once
j_gene: TRBJ1-1
d_gene: -
v_gene: TRBV5-4

CDR3aa: ASSSTGETQY
abundance: -
j_gene: TRBJ2-5
d_gene: -
v_gene: TRBV7-9

CDR3aa: ASSSGTGRTDTQY
abundance: many
j_gene: TRBJ2-3
d_gene: TRBD1
v_gene: TRBV7-2

CDR3aa: ASSQASGGQSTDTQY
abundance: -
j_gene: TRBJ2-3
d_gene: TRBD2
v_gene: TRBV4-1

CDR3aa: ATRSGANVLT
abundance: -
j_gene: TRBJ2-6
d_gene: -
v_gene: TRBV15

CDR3aa: ASSRQSDTQY
abundance: few
j_gene: TRBJ2-3
d_gene: -
v_gene: TRBV9

CDR3aa: ASSLQGFNEKLF
abundance: -
j_gene: TRBJ1-4
d_gene: TRBD1
v_gene: TRBV28

CDR3aa: SVAADTNSNQPQH
abundance: -
j_gene: TRBJ1-5
d_gene: -
v_gene: TRBV29-1

CDR3aa: ASSQPDTGSDTQY
abundance: few
j_gene: TRBJ2-3
d_gene: -
v_gene: TRBV5-1

CDR3aa: ASSLGQGARYEQY
abundance: -
j_gene: TRBJ2-7
d_gene: TRBD1
v_gene: TRBV27

CDR3aa: ASRLGKTDTQY
abundance: -
j_gene: TRBJ2-3
d_gene: -
v_gene: TRBV7-9

CDR3aa: AISESRGNTGELF
abundance: -
j_gene: TRBJ2-2
d_gene: -
v_gene: TRBV10-3

CDR3aa: SARDGDRGHNEQF
abundance: few
j_gene: TRBJ2-1
d_gene: TRBD1
v_gene: TRBV20-1

CDR3aa: ATSRVGGNNQPQH
abundance: few
j_gene: TRBJ1-5
d_gene: -
v_gene: TRBV15

CDR3aa: ASSLEADEKLF
abundance: few
j_gene: TRBJ1-4
d_gene: -
v_gene: TRBV7-2

CDR3aa: ASSQDGTGLNEKLF
abundance: few
j_gene: TRBJ1-4
d_gene: TRBD1
v_gene: TRBV4-1

CDR3aa: ASSQGRGWYEQF
abundance: few
j_gene: TRBJ2-1
d_gene: TRBD2
v_gene: TRBV4-1

CDR3aa: SALTGSPYEQY
abundance: -
j_gene: TRBJ2-7
d_gene: -
v_gene: TRBV29-1

CDR3aa: ASSAGTVSNQPQH
abundance: -
j_gene: TRBJ1-5
d_gene: TRBD1
v_gene: TRBV28

CDR3aa: ASSFGLAQETQY
abundance: few
j_gene: TRBJ2-5
d_gene: TRBD2
v_gene: TRBV7-2

CDR3aa: ASSTPSGGTDTQY
abundance: many
j_gene: TRBJ2-3
d_gene: TRBD2
v_gene: TRBV7-2

CDR3aa: ATSDPVVGETQY
abundance: -
j_gene: TRBJ2-5
d_gene: -
v_gene: TRBV24-1

CDR3aa: ASRWAGGNTEAF
abundance: -
j_gene: TRBJ1-1
d_gene: -
v_gene: TRBV25-1

CDR3aa: ASSLGFGGAGELF
abundance: few
j_gene: TRBJ2-2
d_gene: -
v_gene: TRBV7-2

CDR3aa: ASSLRGGSSYEQY
abundance: few
j_gene: TRBJ2-7
d_gene: TRBD2
v_gene: TRBV7-3

CDR3aa: ASSRTGVTYEQY
abundance: few
j_gene: TRBJ2-7
d_gene: TRBD1
v_gene: TRBV6-5

CDR3aa: AISDSGINTEAF
abundance: -
j_gene: TRBJ1-1
d_gene: -
v_gene: TRBV10-3

CDR3aa: ASTHGGGQPQH
abundance: -
j_gene: TRBJ1-5
d_gene: -
v_gene: TRBV6-2/TRBV6-3